This T cell receptor (beta chain) is drawn from a study of blood T cell repertoires in COVID-19. Study details: Acute-phase and convalescent COVID-19 samples originated in the United States, Italy and Spain. In each case, the material was cDNA or gDNA derived from T cells, B-cell-depleted T cells, or PBMCs.

Deletions cut 1 base from V and 1 base from J, with 11 bases between. There are 15 residues in the CDR3. The germline CDR1 and CDR2 sequences are SGHRS and YFSETQ. Methods used by the authors: From reference gene primer amplification, estimates of nucleated cell counts were derived. Profiled with immunoSEQ multiplex PCR; TCRdb holds only in-frame clones, not every one. V, J and clone size derive from that table, while D and trimming were established from the DNA sequence. The table lists approximately 91,000 clones, roughly 85% of them singletons. This chain links TRBV5-1 with TRBJ2-5; tentative D call: TRBD1 (5 bases). Sequenced sample: peripheral blood. The sequence was obtained from a man between 65 and 79 years old with acute or convalescent COVID-19. Here the CDR3 reads CASSLSAGFQETQYF. The CDR3 nucleotides read TGCGCCAGCAGCTTGTCTGCAGGGTTCCAAGAGACCCAGTACTTC.